The rows below give T cell receptor beta chains drawn from one sample of a study of T cells in Graves' hyperthyroidism and ophthalmopathy. One entry per CDR3 protein results from TCRdb running MiXCR on the multiplex PCR reads. The sample records about 690,000 distinct CDR3 sequences, around 15% being singletons. Sequencing was done on a sample of blood. These TCRs come from a man between 50 and 59 years old with Graves' hyperthyroidism. The CDR3 runs from the conserved cysteine through the conserved F or W. Clone size is given for some rows only: seen once, a few or many times, or a class if the clone is expanded.

v_gene: TRBV4-1; abundance: .; CDR3aa: CASSHTTTGRSGNTIYF
v_gene: TRBV5-1; abundance: .; CDR3aa: CASSDLGGRETQYF
v_gene: TRBV29-1; abundance: .; CDR3aa: CSANGGMGQYF
v_gene: TRBV20-1; abundance: many; CDR3aa: CSARPLEGWYNEQFF
v_gene: TRBV12-3/TRBV12-4; abundance: many; CDR3aa: CASSTGTSHTGELFF
v_gene: TRBV28; abundance: few; CDR3aa: CASRQGQGEWEKLFF
v_gene: TRBV15; abundance: few; CDR3aa: CATSRARVAEAFF
v_gene: TRBV6-1; abundance: many; CDR3aa: CASSERQGPYGYTF
v_gene: TRBV6-1; abundance: many; CDR3aa: CASRSHLAGGYNEQFF
v_gene: TRBV11-2; abundance: many; CDR3aa: CASSLLTGLVNTEAFF
v_gene: TRBV4-1; abundance: few; CDR3aa: CASSPRDSNYGYTF
v_gene: TRBV12-3/TRBV12-4; abundance: .; CDR3aa: CASSFRQAIHAQFF
v_gene: TRBV7-9; abundance: .; CDR3aa: CASSLGRASNYGYTF
v_gene: TRBV7-3; abundance: .; CDR3aa: CASSSYRDTEAFF
v_gene: TRBV7-3; abundance: .; CDR3aa: CASSLTTSDHYNEQFF
v_gene: TRBV7-9; abundance: few; CDR3aa: CASSARDLGGDEQFF
v_gene: TRBV18; abundance: .; CDR3aa: CASFTGQGAEGEQFF
v_gene: TRBV11-2; abundance: many; CDR3aa: CASRRGHSSYEQYF
v_gene: TRBV12-3/TRBV12-4; abundance: many; CDR3aa: CASSFNPQGQETQYF
v_gene: TRBV6-2/TRBV6-3; abundance: .; CDR3aa: CASSYQGIGGSYEQYF